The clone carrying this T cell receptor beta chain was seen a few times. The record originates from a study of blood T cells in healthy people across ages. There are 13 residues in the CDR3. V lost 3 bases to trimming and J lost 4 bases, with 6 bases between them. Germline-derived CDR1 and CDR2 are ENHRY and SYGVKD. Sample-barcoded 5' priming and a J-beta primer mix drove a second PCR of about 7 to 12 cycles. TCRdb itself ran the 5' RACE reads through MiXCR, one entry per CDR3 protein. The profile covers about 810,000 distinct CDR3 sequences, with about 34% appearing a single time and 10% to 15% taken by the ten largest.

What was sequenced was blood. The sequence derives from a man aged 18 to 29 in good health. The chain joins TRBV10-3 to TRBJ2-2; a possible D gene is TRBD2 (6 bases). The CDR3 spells CAISEAGTGELFF. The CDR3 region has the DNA TGTGCCATCAGTGAAGCGGGCACCGGGGAGCTGTTTTTT.